These 21 T cell receptor beta chains originate from one sample sequenced in a study of blood T cell repertoires in COVID-19. Profiling relied on immunoSEQ multiplex PCR, and the TCRdb table lists in-frame clones only, not all of them. The sample records some 390,000 clones, roughly 89% being singletons. Source material: PBMCs or T cells enriched from blood (not recorded which). These receptors were taken from a woman under 40 who had recovered from COVID-19.

The chain joins TRBV6-5 to TRBJ2-1; a possible D gene is TRBD2 (5 bases). This CDR3 contains 15 residues. The germline gives CDR1 MNHEY, CDR2 SVGAGI. V was shortened by 6 bases and J by 4 bases, with 16 bases between the two germline ends. The CDR3 nucleotides are TGTGCCAGCAGCATTAGGAGGCATCGTTACAATGAGCAGTTCTTC. Protein sequence: CASSIRRHRYNEQFF.

This chain links TRBV6-1 with TRBJ1-2; 9 bases are shared with TRBD1. Germline V CDR1 and CDR2: MNHNS, SASEGT. The CDR3 has 18 amino acids. Trimming at V came to 0 bases and at J to 8 bases, leaving 16 bases not matched to a gene. CDR3 region: CASSEALGTGSWARGYTF. The CDR3 DNA follows: TGTGCCAGCAGTGAAGCGCTTGGGACAGGGAGTTGGGCGCGAGGCTACACCTTC.

This rearrangement joins TRBV18 to TRBJ2-5; 9 nucleotides match TRBD2. From germline, CDR1 is KGHSH and CDR2 LQKENI. V trimming: 6 bases; J trimming: 5 bases; junction bases outside the gene matches: 13. The CDR3 is 16 residues long. In nucleotides, the CDR3 is TGTGCCAGCTCCAAGGGAAGGTCTAGCGGGACCGAGACCCAGTACTTC. This codes for CASSKGRSSGTETQYF. The variable domain in full, completed from reference TRBV18 and TRBJ2-5, reads NAGVMQNPRHLVRRRGQEARLRCSPMKGHSHVYWYRQLPEEGLKFMVYLQKENIIDESGMPKERFSAEFPKEGPSILRIQQVVRGDSAAYFCASSKGRSSGTETQYFGPGTRLLVL.

This chain uses TRBV5-6 with TRBJ2-1, with TRBD2 as a possible D gene (7 bases). The germline V gene has CDR1 SGHDT and CDR2 YYEEEE. This CDR3 comprises 19 residues. Trimming cost V 0 bases and J 7 bases, with 26 bases left between them. CDR3 residues: CASSLVAGGGRGVLNEQFF. Here the CDR3 DNA reads TGTGCCAGCAGCTTGGTTGCCGGGGGCGGGAGAGGGGTTCTGAATGAGCAGTTCTTC.

This chain connects TRBV12-5 to TRBJ2-5, with 8 nucleotides matching TRBD1. The CDR3 sequence is 13 residues long. In germline, CDR1 is LGHNT, CDR2 FRNRAP. V shed 6 bases, J shed 5 bases, and the junction held 5 bases outside the gene matches. As DNA, the CDR3 is TGTGCTAGTGGGGACCGGACAGGGGAGACCCAGTACTTC. It translates to CASGDRTGETQYF. The complete variable domain, with remaining parts taken from reference TRBV12-5 and TRBJ2-5, reads DARVTQTPRHKVTEMGQEVTMRCQPILGHNTVFWYRQTMMQGLELLAYFRNRAPLDDSGMPKDRFSAEMPDATLATLKIQPSEPRDSAVYFCASGDRTGETQYFGPGTRLLVL.

V and J are TRBV28 and TRBJ1-1, with no clear D. With 4 bases removed from V and 5 bases from J, the gap between germline ends came to 11 bases. The CDR3 runs 13 residues. Germline-derived CDR1 and CDR2 are MDHEN and SYDVKM. CDR3 sequence (DNA): TGTGCCAGCAGTTCGAGGGTGAGGACTGAAGCTTTCTTT. Amino acids: CASSSRVRTEAFF. Looking up the rest from reference TRBV28 and TRBJ1-1 gives the full variable domain: DVKVTQSSRYLVKRTGEKVFLECVQDMDHENMFWYRQDPGLGLRLIYFSYDVKMKEKGDIPEGYSVSREKKERFSLILESASTNQTSMYLCASSSRVRTEAFFGQGTRLTVV.

The genes are TRBV7-2 and TRBJ2-1; 11 bases align to TRBD1. Germline-derived CDR1 and CDR2 are SGHTA and FQGNSA. Trimming at V came to 4 bases and at J to 1 base, leaving 3 bases not matched to a gene. This CDR3 region has 16 residues. The DNA of the CDR3 is TGTGCCAGCAGCTCCAGGGACAGGGGGTCCTACAATGAGCAGTTCTTC. Protein sequence: CASSSRDRGSYNEQFF. The full variable domain, its missing parts supplied by reference TRBV7-2 and TRBJ2-1, is GAGVSQSPSNKVTEKGKDVELRCDPISGHTALYWYRQSLGQGLEFLIYFQGNSAPDKSGLPSDRFSAERTGGSVSTLTIQRTQQEDSAVYLCASSSRDRGSYNEQFFGPGTRLTVL.

The chain employs TRBV7-9 and TRBJ2-7, with TRBD2 identical over 9 bases. J was trimmed by 1 base and V by 4 bases; bases with no gene match: 5. Germline CDR1 is SEHNR and CDR2 is FQNEAQ (reference sequence). The CDR3 length is 15 residues. CDR3 DNA: TGTGCCAGCAGCTACTGGCGGGAGGGATCCTACGAGCAGTACTTC. It specifies CASSYWREGSYEQYF.

V gene TRBV3-1 (or the pseudogene TRBV3-2) combines with J gene TRBJ1-5; tentative D call: TRBD1 (6 bases). Trimming took 8 bases from V and 6 from J, leaving 17 bases between them. Germline values: CDR1 LGHDT, CDR2 YNNKEL (reference sequence). CDR3 length: 14 amino acids. In DNA, the CDR3 is TGTGCCAGCGGATTAGGACAGTTAAGTCAGCCCCAGCATTTT. Residues: CASGLGQLSQPQHF.

This chain connects TRBV3-1 (or the pseudogene TRBV3-2) to TRBJ2-2; D gene unclear. The length of the CDR3 is 14 residues. The V end was cut by 1 base, the J end by 0 bases, with 3 bases between. Germline V gives CDR1 LGHDT, CDR2 YNNKEL (reference sequence). The CDR3 DNA reads as TGTGCCAGCAGCCAAGCGTCGAACACCGGGGAGCTGTTTTTT. As protein: CASSQASNTGELFF.

This chain joins TRBV7-3 and TRBJ1-1; a possible D gene is TRBD1 (5 bases). The germline gives CDR1 SGHTA, CDR2 FQGTGA. CDR3 length: 13 amino acids. The V and J ends lost 5 bases and 1 base respectively, with 8 bases between them. The DNA for the CDR3 is TGTGCCAGCAGCCCGACAGAGAACACTGAAGCTTTCTTT. This sequence encodes CASSPTENTEAFF.

This clone was observed a single time. The V and J genes are TRBV29-1 and TRBJ1-4; D not resolved. Trimming cost V 5 bases and J 8 bases, with 12 bases left between them. Germline-derived CDR1 and CDR2 are SQVTM and ANQGSEA. The CDR3 length is 12 residues. The CDR3 DNA sequence: TGCAGCGTTTCCCGGGGATCGGAAAAACTGTTTTTT. This sequence encodes CSVSRGSEKLFF.

This rearrangement joins TRBV7-2 to TRBJ1-1, with D perhaps matching TRBD1 (5 bases). Trimming took 5 bases from V and 7 from J, leaving 17 bases between them. CDR1 SGHTA and CDR2 FQGNSA come from the germline V gene. This CDR3 spans 14 amino acids. The CDR3 nucleotides read TGTGCCAGCAGCCTAAATCGGAGGGGCTTTGAAGCTTTCTTT. Its protein is CASSLNRRGFEAFF.

The genes are TRBV11-2 and TRBJ1-2; D remains ambiguous. Trimming took 1 base from V and 8 from J, leaving 14 bases between them. Germline V gene lookup returns CDR1 SGHAT and CDR2 FQNNGV. This CDR3 comprises 14 residues. This CDR3 is CASSLGRSLVGYTF. In DNA form, the CDR3 reads TGTGCCAGCAGCTTAGGCAGGTCCCTCGTGGGCTACACCTTC.

The chain's CDR3 is CASLGGKQGSYGYTF. DNA of the CDR3: TGTGCCAGCTTAGGGGGAAAACAGGGAAGCTATGGCTACACCTTC. The chain joins TRBV2 to TRBJ1-2; maybe TRBD1 (6 bases). The CDR3 is 15 amino acids. V gave up 8 bases and J gave up 4 bases, with 20 bases separating them. Per the germline V gene, CDR1 is SNHLY and CDR2 is FYNNEI.

The J gene is TRBJ2-7, the V gene TRBV20-1; TRBD1 matches at 7 bases. Losses at the gene ends were 6 bases for V and 3 bases for J; bases not matched to a gene: 14. Germline values: CDR1 DFQATT, CDR2 SNEGSKA (reference sequence). The CDR3 is 15 amino acids. The CDR3 DNA reads as TGCAGTGCCAGTACCGGACAGGCGGGCTTCTACGAGCAGTACTTC. This encodes CSASTGQAGFYEQYF.

The chain combines TRBV27 with TRBJ2-7; D perhaps matches TRBD1 (6 bases). The CDR3 is 14 amino acids. V was cut by 6 bases and J by 2 bases, with 14 bases left in between. Germline V gene sequence: CDR1 MNHEY, CDR2 SMNVEV (reference sequence). The CDR3 protein is CASRFQGLPYEQYF. Written as DNA, the CDR3 is TGTGCCAGCAGGTTTCAGGGGCTCCCCTACGAGCAGTACTTC.

The table lists this clone with many counts. V gene TRBV28 combines with J gene TRBJ2-7; 8 nucleotides line up with TRBD1. The CDR3 sequence is 14 residues long. The J segment lost 5 bases and the V segment lost 2 bases, leaving 5 bases of the junction unmatched. The germline V gene has CDR1 MDHEN and CDR2 SYDVKM. For the CDR3, the DNA is TGTGCCAGCAGTTTAATCAGGGGGCGAGACGAGCAGTACTTC. The encoded protein is CASSLIRGRDEQYF. Full variable domain (remainder filled in from reference TRBV28 and TRBJ2-7): DVKVTQSSRYLVKRTGEKVFLECVQDMDHENMFWYRQDPGLGLRLIYFSYDVKMKEKGDIPEGYSVSREKKERFSLILESASTNQTSMYLCASSLIRGRDEQYFGPGTRLTVT.

The table lists this clone with a few counts. The V call is TRBV19, the J call TRBJ2-5, with 11 bases that match TRBD2. Looked up from germline, CDR1 is LNHDA and CDR2 is SQIVND (reference sequence). V dropped 5 bases and J dropped 4; count of bases not matched to a gene: 9. CDR3 length: 16 residues. The CDR3 reads CASSPTPLAGVETQYF. The CDR3 DNA sequence: TGTGCCAGTAGTCCAACTCCACTAGCGGGGGTAGAGACCCAGTACTTC. The whole variable domain, filled in from reference TRBV19 and TRBJ2-5, reads DGGITQSPKYLFRKEGQNVTLSCEQNLNHDAMYWYRQDPGQGLRLIYYSQIVNDFQKGDIAEGYSVSREKKESFPLTVTSAQKNPTAFYLCASSPTPLAGVETQYFGPGTRLLVL.

The CDR3 protein is CSVERRQGAFSGNTIYF. CDR3 DNA: TGCAGCGTTGAAAGGAGACAGGGGGCCTTCTCTGGAAACACCATATATTTT. The chain carries TRBV29-1 and TRBJ1-3, with 10 positions matching TRBD1. Germline loops: CDR1 SQVTM, CDR2 ANQGSEA. This CDR3 comprises 17 residues. V lost 2 bases and J lost 0; bases outside the gene matches: 7.

This clone has only one observation. The rearrangement uses TRBV15 and TRBJ1-4, with a tentative D call TRBD1 (5 bases). Germline CDR1 is LNHNV and CDR2 is YYDKDF (reference sequence). CDR3 length equals 15 residues. Trimming removed 0 bases from V and 8 bases from J, with 13 bases in between. The DNA for the CDR3 is TGTGCCACCAGCAGAGATGCGGGGAGGGACGAAAAACTGTTTTTT. Residues: CATSRDAGRDEKLFF.